This TCR beta chain comes out of a study of cytomegalovirus exposure and HLA in healthy donors. Study-wide results and limits: Further analysis, carried out later, found HLA-associated TCR beta chains more clonally expanded than equally common other chains. A previous analysis found most TCR beta V segments productive roughly 90% or roughly 30% of the time. Reportedly, a later analysis found an Asian-associated ancestry cluster had fewer N-insertions than the roughly 700-donor mean. Rarity held for most TCR sequences, but there were some public TCRs that occurred in many donors.

About this clone: Antigen unknown.

Vbeta (60) and Jbeta (13) primers were used in the PCR. Measured with immunoSEQ multiplex PCR; TCRdb has only the in-frame clones, and not every one. The sample consists of some 110,000 clones, 76% of them appearing once. The sample consisted of PBMCs. This receptor was obtained from a man in his forties or fifties in good health and CMV-seropositive.

The CDR3 region is CASSRGQGVYEQYF. The DNA for the CDR3 is TGTGCCAGCAGCCGCGGACAGGGGGTCTACGAGCAGTACTTC. The gene calls are TRBV6-5 and TRBJ2-7; 10 bases align to TRBD1. Germline V gene data show CDR1 as MNHEY and CDR2 as SVGAGI. The CDR3 has 14 amino acids. V was clipped by 6 bases and J by 3 bases; unmatched bases: 5.